This T cell receptor (beta chain) was identified during a study of sequential checkpoint blockade in melanoma. Overall study context: First-line arms were nivolumab then ipilimumab, or the reverse, randomized 1:1.

Germline V gene lookup returns CDR1 SQVTM and CDR2 ANQGSEA. The V and J ends lost 8 bases and 2 bases, in that order; junction bases with no gene match: 5. The CDR3 contains 13 residues. The treatment is: randomized to nivolumab then ipilimumab (arm A) or the reverse (arm B). TCRdb's table, derived via immunoSEQ multiplex PCR, lists solely in-frame clones and lacks some. The repertoire holds fewer than 35,000 clones, with 70% to 80% as singletons. This chain uses TRBV29-1 with TRBJ2-3, with TRBD1 matching 9 bases. The specimen comprised CD8+ T cells sorted from blood (inferred from file names), sampled from a patient given nivolumab and ipilimumab in sequence. The origin of this receptor is a human donor with melanoma. The CDR3 here is CSIGTGLTDTQYF. DNA of the CDR3: TGCAGCATCGGGACAGGGCTCACAGATACGCAGTATTTT.